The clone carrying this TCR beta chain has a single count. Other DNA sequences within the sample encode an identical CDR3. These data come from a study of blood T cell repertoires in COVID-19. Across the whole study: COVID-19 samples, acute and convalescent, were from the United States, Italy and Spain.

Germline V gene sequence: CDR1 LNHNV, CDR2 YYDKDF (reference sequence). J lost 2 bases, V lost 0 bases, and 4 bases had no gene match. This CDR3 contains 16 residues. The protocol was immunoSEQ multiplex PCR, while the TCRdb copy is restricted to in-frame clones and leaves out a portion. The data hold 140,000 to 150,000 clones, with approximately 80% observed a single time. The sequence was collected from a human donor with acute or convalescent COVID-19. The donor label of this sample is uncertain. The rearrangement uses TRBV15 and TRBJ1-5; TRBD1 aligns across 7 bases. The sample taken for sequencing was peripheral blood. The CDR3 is CATSRDEGAGNQPQHF. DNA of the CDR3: TGTGCCACCAGCAGAGATGAGGGGGCAGGCAATCAGCCCCAGCATTTT.